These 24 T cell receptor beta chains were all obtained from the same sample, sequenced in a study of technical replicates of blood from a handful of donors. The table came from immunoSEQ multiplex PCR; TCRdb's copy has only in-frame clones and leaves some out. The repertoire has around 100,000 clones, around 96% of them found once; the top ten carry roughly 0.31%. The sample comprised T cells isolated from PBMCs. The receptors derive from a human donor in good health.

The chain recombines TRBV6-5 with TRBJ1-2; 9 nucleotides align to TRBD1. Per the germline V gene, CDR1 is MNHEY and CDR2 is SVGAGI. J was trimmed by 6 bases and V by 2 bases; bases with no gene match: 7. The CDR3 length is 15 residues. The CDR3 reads CASSYLSGTGNGYTF. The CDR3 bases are TGTGCCAGCAGTTACCTTTCCGGGACAGGGAATGGCTACACCTTC.

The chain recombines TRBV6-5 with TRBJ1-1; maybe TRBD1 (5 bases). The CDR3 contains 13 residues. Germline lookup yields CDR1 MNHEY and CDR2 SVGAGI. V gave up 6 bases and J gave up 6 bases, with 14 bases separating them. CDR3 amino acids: CASRFQGKPEAFF. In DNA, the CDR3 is TGTGCCAGCAGATTTCAGGGTAAACCTGAAGCTTTCTTT.

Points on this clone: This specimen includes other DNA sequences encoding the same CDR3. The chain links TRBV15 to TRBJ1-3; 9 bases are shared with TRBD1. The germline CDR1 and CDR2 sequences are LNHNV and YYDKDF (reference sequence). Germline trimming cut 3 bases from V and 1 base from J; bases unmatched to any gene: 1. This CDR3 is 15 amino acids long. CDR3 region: CATSRDRGSGNTIYF. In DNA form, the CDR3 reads TGTGCCACCAGCAGGGACAGGGGATCTGGAAACACCATATATTTT. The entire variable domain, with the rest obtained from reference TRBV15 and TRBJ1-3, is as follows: DAMVIQNPRYQVTQFGKPVTLSCSQTLNHNVMYWYQQKSSQAPKLLFHYYDKDFNNEADTPDNFQSRRPNTSFCFLDIRSPGLGDTAMYLCATSRDRGSGNTIYFGEGSWLTVV.

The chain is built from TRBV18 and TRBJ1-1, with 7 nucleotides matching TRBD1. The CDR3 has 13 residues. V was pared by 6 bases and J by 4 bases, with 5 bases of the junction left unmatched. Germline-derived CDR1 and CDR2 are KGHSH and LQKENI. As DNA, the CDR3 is TGTGCCAGCTCCTCGACAGGGACCACTGAAGCTTTCTTT. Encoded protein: CASSSTGTTEAFF.

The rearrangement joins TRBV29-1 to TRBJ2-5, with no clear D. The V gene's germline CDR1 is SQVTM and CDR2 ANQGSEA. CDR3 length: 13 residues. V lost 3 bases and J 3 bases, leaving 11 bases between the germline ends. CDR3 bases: TGCAGCGTTGAGCGGCAGTCCGAAGAGACCCAGTACTTC. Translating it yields CSVERQSEETQYF.

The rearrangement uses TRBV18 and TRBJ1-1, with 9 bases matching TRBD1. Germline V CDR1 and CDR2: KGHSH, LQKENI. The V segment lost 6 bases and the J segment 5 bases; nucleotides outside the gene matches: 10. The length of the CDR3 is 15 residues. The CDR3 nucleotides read TGTGCCAGCTCGCTTTCGGACAGGGGAGGGACTGAAGCTTTCTTT. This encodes CASSLSDRGGTEAFF.

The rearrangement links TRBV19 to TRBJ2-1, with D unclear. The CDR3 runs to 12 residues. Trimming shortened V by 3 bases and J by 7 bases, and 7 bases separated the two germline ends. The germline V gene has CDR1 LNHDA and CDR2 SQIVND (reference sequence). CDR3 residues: CASSISRNEQFF. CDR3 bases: TGTGCCAGTAGTATTTCCCGGAATGAGCAGTTCTTC.

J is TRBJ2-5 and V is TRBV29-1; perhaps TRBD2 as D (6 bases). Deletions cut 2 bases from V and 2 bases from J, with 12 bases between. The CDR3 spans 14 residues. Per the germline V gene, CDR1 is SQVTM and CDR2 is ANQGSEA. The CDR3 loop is CSVENRGWQETQYF. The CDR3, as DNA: TGCAGCGTTGAAAACCGGGGGTGGCAAGAGACCCAGTACTTC. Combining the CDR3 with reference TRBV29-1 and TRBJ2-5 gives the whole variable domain SAVISQKPSRDICQRGTSLTIQCQVDSQVTMMFWYRQQPGQSLTLIATANQGSEATYESGFVIDKFPISRPNLTFSTLTVSNMSPEDSSIYLCSVENRGWQETQYFGPGTRLLVL.

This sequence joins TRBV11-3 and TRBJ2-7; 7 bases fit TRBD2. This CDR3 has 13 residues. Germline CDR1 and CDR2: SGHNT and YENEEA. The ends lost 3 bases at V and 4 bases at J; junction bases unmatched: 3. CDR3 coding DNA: TGTGCCAGCAGCTTGGGGAGGGATTACGAGCAGTACTTC. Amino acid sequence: CASSLGRDYEQYF.

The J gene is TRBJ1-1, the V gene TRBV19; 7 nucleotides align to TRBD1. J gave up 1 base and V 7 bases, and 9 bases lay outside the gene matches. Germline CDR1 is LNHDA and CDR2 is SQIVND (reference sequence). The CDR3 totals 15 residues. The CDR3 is CASTTSGTENTEAFF. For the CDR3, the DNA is TGTGCCAGTACCACATCCGGGACAGAGAACACTGAAGCTTTCTTT.

CDR3: CASSPRTGILYGTGELFF. The CDR3 DNA follows: TGTGCCAGCTCACCTCGAACAGGGATATTATATGGCACCGGGGAGCTGTTTTTT. V gene TRBV18 combines with J gene TRBJ2-2; D is possibly TRBD1 (6 bases). The CDR3 runs to 18 residues. Trimming pared 3 bases from V and 4 bases from J, leaving 21 bases between. Germline loops: CDR1 KGHSH, CDR2 LQKENI.

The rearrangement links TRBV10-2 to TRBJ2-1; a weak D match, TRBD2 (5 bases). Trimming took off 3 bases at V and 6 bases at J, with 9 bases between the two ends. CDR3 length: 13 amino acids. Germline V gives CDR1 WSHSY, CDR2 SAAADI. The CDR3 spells CASSEGSGNEQFF. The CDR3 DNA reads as TGCGCCAGCAGTGAAGGAAGCGGCAATGAGCAGTTCTTC.

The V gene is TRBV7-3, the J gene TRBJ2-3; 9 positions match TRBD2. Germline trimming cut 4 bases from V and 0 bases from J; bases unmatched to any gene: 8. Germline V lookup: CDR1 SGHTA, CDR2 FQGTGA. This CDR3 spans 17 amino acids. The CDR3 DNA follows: TGTGCCAGCAGCTCCAGACCGGGACTAGCAAGCACAGATACGCAGTATTTT. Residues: CASSSRPGLASTDTQYF.

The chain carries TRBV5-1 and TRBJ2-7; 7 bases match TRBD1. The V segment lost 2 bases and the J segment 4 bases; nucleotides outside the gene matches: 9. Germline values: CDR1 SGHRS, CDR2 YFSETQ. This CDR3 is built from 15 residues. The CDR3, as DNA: TGCGCCAGCAGCTTTCAGGGGGAGCTGTATTACGAGCAGTACTTC. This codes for CASSFQGELYYEQYF. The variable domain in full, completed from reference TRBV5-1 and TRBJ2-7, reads KAGVTQTPRYLIKTRGQQVTLSCSPISGHRSVSWYQQTPGQGLQFLFEYFSETQRNKGNFPGRFSGRQFSNSRSEMNVSTLELGDSALYLCASSFQGELYYEQYFGPGTRLTVT.

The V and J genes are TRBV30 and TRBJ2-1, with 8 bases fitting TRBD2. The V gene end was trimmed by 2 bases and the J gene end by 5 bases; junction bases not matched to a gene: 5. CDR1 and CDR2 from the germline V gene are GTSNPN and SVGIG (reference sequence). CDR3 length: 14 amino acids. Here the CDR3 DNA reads TGTGCCTGGAGTAACGGGAGGGCTGACAATGAGCAGTTCTTC. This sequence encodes CAWSNGRADNEQFF.

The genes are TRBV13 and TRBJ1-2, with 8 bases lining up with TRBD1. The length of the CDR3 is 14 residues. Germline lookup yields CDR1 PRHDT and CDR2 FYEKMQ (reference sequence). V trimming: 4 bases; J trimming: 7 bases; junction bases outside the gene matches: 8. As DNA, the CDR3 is TGTGCCAGCAGCTATCCTACAGGGGGTTCTGGCTACACCTTC. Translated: CASSYPTGGSGYTF. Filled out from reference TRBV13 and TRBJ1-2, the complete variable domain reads AAGVIQSPRHLIKEKRETATLKCYPIPRHDTVYWYQQGPGQDPQFLISFYEKMQSDKGSIPDRFSAQQFSDYHSELNMSSLELGDSALYFCASSYPTGGSGYTFGSGTRLTVV.

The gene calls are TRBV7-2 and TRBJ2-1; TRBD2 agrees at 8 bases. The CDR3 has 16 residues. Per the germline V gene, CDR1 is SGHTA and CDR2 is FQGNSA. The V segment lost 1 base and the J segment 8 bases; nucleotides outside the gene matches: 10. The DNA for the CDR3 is TGTGCCAGCAGCTTAGGTTATAAGCGGGAGCATCATGAGCAGTTCTTC. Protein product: CASSLGYKREHHEQFF.

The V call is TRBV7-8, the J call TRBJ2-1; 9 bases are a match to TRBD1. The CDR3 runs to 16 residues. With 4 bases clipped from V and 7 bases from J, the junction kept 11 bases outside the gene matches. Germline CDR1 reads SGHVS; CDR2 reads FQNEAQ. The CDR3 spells CASSSLRDRDSNEQFF. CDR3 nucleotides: TGTGCCAGCAGCTCCCTCCGGGACAGGGATTCGAATGAGCAGTTCTTC.

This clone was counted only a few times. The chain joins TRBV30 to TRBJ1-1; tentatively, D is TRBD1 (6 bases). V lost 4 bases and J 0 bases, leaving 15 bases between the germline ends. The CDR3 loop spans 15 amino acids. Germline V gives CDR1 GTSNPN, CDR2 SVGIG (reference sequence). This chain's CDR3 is CAWTRWGHLNTEAFF. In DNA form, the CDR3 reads TGTGCCTGGACCCGGTGGGGACACTTGAACACTGAAGCTTTCTTT.

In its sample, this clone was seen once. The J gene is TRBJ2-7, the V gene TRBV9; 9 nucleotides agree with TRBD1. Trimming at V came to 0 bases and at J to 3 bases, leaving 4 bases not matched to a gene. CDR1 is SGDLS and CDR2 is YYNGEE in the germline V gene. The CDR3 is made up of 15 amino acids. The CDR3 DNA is TGTGCCAGCAGCGTAGCCGGGACAGGGCTCTACGAGCAGTACTTC. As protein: CASSVAGTGLYEQYF.

CDR3 in amino acids: CVRSCLQGPYGYTF. CDR3 in DNA: TGTGTCAGAAGCTGCTTACAGGGGCCCTATGGCTACACCTTC. The chain uses TRBV7-5 and TRBJ1-2; TRBD1 reflects the table's D call only, with no check against the DNA. TRBV7-5 is classified as a pseudogene. The CDR3 runs to 14 residues.

DNA of the CDR3: TGTGCCACCGGACGGGACAGGGCGACAGATACGCAGTATTTT. This encodes CATGRDRATDTQYF. The chain couples TRBV15 to TRBJ2-3, with 9 bases aligning to TRBD1. Looked up from germline, CDR1 is LNHNV and CDR2 is YYDKDF (reference sequence). With 8 bases clipped from V and 3 bases from J, the junction kept 6 bases outside the gene matches. The CDR3 spans 14 residues.

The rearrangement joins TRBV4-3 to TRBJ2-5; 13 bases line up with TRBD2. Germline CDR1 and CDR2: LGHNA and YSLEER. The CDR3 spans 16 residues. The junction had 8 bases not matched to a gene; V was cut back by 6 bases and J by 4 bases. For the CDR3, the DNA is TGCGCCAGCAGACGACTAGCGGGAGGATCAGGAGAGACCCAGTACTTC. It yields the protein CASRRLAGGSGETQYF.

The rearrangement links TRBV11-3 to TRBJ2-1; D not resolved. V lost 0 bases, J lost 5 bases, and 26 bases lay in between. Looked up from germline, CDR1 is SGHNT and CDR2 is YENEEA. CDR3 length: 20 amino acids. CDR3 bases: TGTGCCAGCAGCTTAGATATTTGGGTGGCAGGAATGACAACAGACAATGAGCAGTTCTTC. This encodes CASSLDIWVAGMTTDNEQFF.